The clone carrying this T cell receptor (beta chain) was observed many times. Time point given: persistent/refractory GD, antithyroid drugs over 5 years with positive TRAb. PBMC-extracted RNA yielded the TCR library. The authors drew patients from an endocrinology department in Xi'an, China. The data originate from a study of regulatory T cells in long-lasting Graves disease. Relying on iRepertoire HTBI primers and Arm-PCR of CDR3 regions, the team built TCR beta libraries. TCRdb called the multiplex PCR reads again in MiXCR, with one record for every CDR3 protein. This sample has hundreds of thousands of distinct CDR3 sequences, with roughly 20% found just once. The germline V and J ends were trimmed by 1 base and 2 bases, with 8 bases remaining between them. Germline CDR1 and CDR2: SGHAT and FQNNGV. CDR3 size: 14 residues.

This sequence originates from a female donor with Graves disease. The source material was peripheral blood mononuclear cells (PBMCs), sampled when the disease was refractory, from a patient treated with antithyroid drugs. This chain joins TRBV11-2 and TRBJ1-2; D gene ambiguous. The CDR3 DNA reads TGTGCCAGCAGCTTAGTCGGGCAGAACTATGGCTACACCTTC. It codes for CASSLVGQNYGYTF.